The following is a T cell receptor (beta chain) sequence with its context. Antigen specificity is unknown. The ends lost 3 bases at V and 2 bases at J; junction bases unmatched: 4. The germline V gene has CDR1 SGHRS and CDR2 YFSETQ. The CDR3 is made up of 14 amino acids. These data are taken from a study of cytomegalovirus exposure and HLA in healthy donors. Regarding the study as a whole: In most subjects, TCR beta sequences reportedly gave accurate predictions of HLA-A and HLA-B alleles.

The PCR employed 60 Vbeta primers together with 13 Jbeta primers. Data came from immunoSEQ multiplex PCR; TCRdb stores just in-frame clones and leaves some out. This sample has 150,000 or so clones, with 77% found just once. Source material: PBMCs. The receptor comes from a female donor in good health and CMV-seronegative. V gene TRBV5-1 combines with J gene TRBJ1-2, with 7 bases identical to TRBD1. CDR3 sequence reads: CASSSDRLNYGYTF. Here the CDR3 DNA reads TGCGCCAGCAGCTCGGACAGGCTCAACTATGGCTACACCTTC.